This TCR beta chain was identified in a study of blood T cells in healthy people across ages. For the study at large: Template switching recovered approximately one barcoded beta molecule for every two T cells. Findings and caveats of the study: Researchers deemed the diversity estimates from one million T cells underestimates. Relative to aged donors, long-lived donors carried more naive CD4+ cells and displayed higher diversity. A roughly linear fall in TCR beta diversity per million T cells was seen with increasing age.

Turning to this clonotype: What it recognizes is unknown.

A second about 6 to 11 cycle PCR used barcoded and J-beta primers. One entry per CDR3 protein, called by TCRdb with MiXCR from the 5' RACE reads. This table holds roughly 800,000 distinct CDR3 sequences, about 62% found once. V was clipped by 2 bases and J by 11 bases, with 18 bases between them. CDR3 length: 13 amino acids. Germline loops: CDR1 GTSNPN, CDR2 SVGIG (reference sequence). The chain joins TRBV30 to TRBJ2-5; D is ambiguous. The sample was blood. The clonotype comes from a man aged 30 to 45 in good health. Here the CDR3 DNA reads TGTGCCTGGAGTATCTCTAGTGGCGATGAGCAGTACTTC. Translated, it gives CAWSISSGDEQYF.